The 11 T cell receptor beta chains in this list originate from one sample, sequenced in a study of blood T cell repertoires in COVID-19. Some clones are missing from TCRdb's copy, which holds only in-frame ones; the method was immunoSEQ multiplex PCR. The sample holds 300,000 to 350,000 clones, 88% seen once. The sequencing input was peripheral blood. The receptors originated from a woman in her 70s with COVID-19, enrolled during active disease.

CDR3: CASSAGDNTQYF. The CDR3, as DNA: TGTGCCAGCAGCGCCGGGGATAATACGCAGTATTTT. V usage is TRBV9 and J usage is TRBJ2-3; possibly TRBD2 for D (5 bases). Germline V gene data show CDR1 as SGDLS and CDR2 as YYNGEE. The CDR3 consists of 12 residues. V lost 3 bases and J lost 7, with 9 bases in between. Looking up the rest from reference TRBV9 and TRBJ2-3 gives the full variable domain: DSGVTQTPKHLITATGQRVTLRCSPRSGDLSVYWYQQSLDQGLQFLIQYYNGEERAKGNILERFSAQQFPDLHSELNLSSLELGDSALYFCASSAGDNTQYFGPGTRLTVL.

The gene calls are TRBV7-2 and TRBJ2-5; 10 bases are a match to TRBD2. The V gene's germline CDR1 is SGHTA and CDR2 FQGNSA. The V and J ends lost 6 bases and 5 bases, in that order; junction bases with no gene match: 9. The CDR3 totals 15 residues. This CDR3 reads CASSYQAGGRETQYF. CDR3 DNA: TGTGCCAGCAGTTACCAAGCGGGGGGGCGGGAGACCCAGTACTTC.

This chain links TRBV5-4 with TRBJ2-5; tentative D call: TRBD1 (5 bases). Per germline, CDR1 SGHNT and CDR2 YYREEE (reference sequence). The CDR3 runs to 14 residues. Trimming took off 2 bases at V and 1 base at J, with 9 bases between the two ends. CDR3 DNA: TGTGCCAGCAGCTTAATGCAGGGCCAAGAGACCCAGTACTTC. Translated, it gives CASSLMQGQETQYF.

The rearrangement uses TRBV12-5 and TRBJ2-3; TRBD2 matches at 9 bases. The CDR3 has 17 residues. The germline CDR1 and CDR2 sequences are LGHNT and FRNRAP. V dropped 1 base and J dropped 0; count of bases not matched to a gene: 5. In nucleotides, the CDR3 is TGTGCTAGTGGTTTGGATATAGCGGGGGCGAGCACAGATACGCAGTATTTT. Translation: CASGLDIAGASTDTQYF.

V usage is TRBV10-3 and J usage is TRBJ2-6, with a possible D match to TRBD1 (6 bases). V shed 6 bases and J shed 0 bases, with 12 bases lying between them. Germline V CDR1 and CDR2: ENHRY, SYGVKD. The CDR3 runs to 16 residues. CDR3 coding DNA: TGTGCCATCAGGGACAGTCCTTTCTCTGGGGCCAACGTCCTGACTTTC. It yields the protein CAIRDSPFSGANVLTF.

This clone was detected once. The sample has other DNA sequences that encode this CDR3 too. CDR3 loop: CASSQGGYGYTF. CDR3 nucleotide sequence: TGTGCCAGCAGTCAAGGGGGCTATGGCTACACCTTC. The chain recombines TRBV28 with TRBJ1-2; a possible D gene is TRBD1 (6 bases). This CDR3 has 12 amino acids. V lost 5 bases and J 4 bases, leaving 8 bases between the germline ends. Germline lookup yields CDR1 MDHEN and CDR2 SYDVKM.

This chain's CDR3 is CASRGEGTDTQYF. The CDR3, as DNA: TGTGCCAGCAGGGGGGAGGGGACAGATACGCAGTATTTT. The rearrangement uses TRBV6-6 and TRBJ2-3; 7 bases are shared with TRBD2. The CDR3 covers 13 residues. Unmatched junction bases numbered 3, after V lost 6 bases and J lost 3 bases. The germline V gene encodes CDR1 MNHNY and CDR2 SVGAGI (reference sequence).

The chain joins TRBV5-5 to TRBJ1-5; unclear D gene. The germline V gene has CDR1 SGHKS and CDR2 YYEKEE (reference sequence). V was pared by 5 bases and J by 6 bases, with 12 bases between. The CDR3 spans 13 residues. The CDR3 loop reads CASSWEGSQPQHF. CDR3 bases: TGTGCCAGCAGTTGGGAAGGGAGTCAGCCCCAGCATTTT.

The chain uses TRBV2 and TRBJ2-3; 11 bases are shared with TRBD2. The germline CDR1 and CDR2 sequences are SNHLY and FYNNEI. V lost 5 bases to trimming and J lost 4 bases; unmatched junction nucleotides: 5. CDR3 length equals 15 residues. The CDR3 DNA follows: TGTGCCAGCAGTCGACTAGCGGGGAGGGCAGATACGCAGTATTTT. Translating it yields CASSRLAGRADTQYF.

The chain recombines TRBV21-1 with TRBJ2-7; the D call of TRBD1 is as the table states it, not checked on the DNA. TRBV21-1 is flagged as a pseudogene. The CDR3 sequence is 17 residues long. The CDR3 loop reads CASSNLSGLNQHYEQYF. The CDR3 DNA sequence: TGTGCCAGCAGCAATCTAAGTGGGCTTAATCAGCACTACGAGCAGTACTTC.

The gene calls are TRBV5-4 and TRBJ2-7; tentative D call: TRBD1 (6 bases). Germline assignment: CDR1 SGHNT and CDR2 YYREEE (reference sequence). V was trimmed by 3 bases and J by 3 bases, leaving 16 bases between them. CDR3 size: 15 residues. Written as DNA, the CDR3 is TGTGCCAGCAGCTCCGCAACAGGGATCGGCTACGAGCAGTACTTC. Encoded protein: CASSSATGIGYEQYF.